This TCR beta chain emerged from a study of Graves' ophthalmopathy and Graves' hyperthyroidism. At the level of the study: Stable hyperthyroidism referred to disease that showed no ophthalmopathy within 18 months of follow-up. Overall study findings and caveats: A 13-signature model separated ophthalmopathy from stable hyperthyroidism, reaching about 90% sensitivity and under 82% specificity cross-validated. Among thyroid clonotypes expanded above 0.001 frequency, most also appeared in blood.

It was on clinical symptoms, serum thyroxine, TRAb, thyroid ultrasound and orbital computed tomography that diagnosis relied. As concerns this clonotype: Its antigen is not identified.

From RNA, the CDR3 regions of TCR beta chains were amplified and sequenced. HTBI primers were employed in first-round RT-PCR, then a second-round multiplex PCR followed. TCRdb itself ran the multiplex PCR reads through MiXCR, one entry per CDR3 protein. There are approximately 1.2 million distinct CDR3 sequences in the sample; about two fifths occur only once, and roughly 10% lies in the top ten. Per the germline V gene, CDR1 is SEHNR and CDR2 is FQNEAQ (reference sequence). The length of the CDR3 is 16 residues. Trimming shortened V by 3 bases and J by 2 bases, and 13 bases separated the two germline ends.

The TCR sequence derives from an adult man with Graves' hyperthyroidism. The specimen was peripheral blood or thyroid tissue (not recorded which). The chain links TRBV7-9 to TRBJ2-2; the D gene is possibly TRBD1 (6 bases). CDR3 region: CASSFYRQVNTGELFF. CDR3 bases: TGTGCCAGCAGCTTCTACAGACAGGTCAACACCGGGGAGCTGTTTTTT.